This passage covers 28 T cell receptor beta chains from one sample sequenced in a study of blood T cell repertoires in COVID-19. TCRdb's table, derived via immunoSEQ multiplex PCR, lists solely in-frame clones and lacks some. The table includes hundreds of thousands of clones, around 89% detected once. The sample taken for sequencing was peripheral blood. The receptors here all came from a woman in her 30s with acute or convalescent COVID-19.

The V gene is TRBV4-1, the J gene TRBJ2-7, with D possibly being TRBD2 (6 bases). CDR1 is MGHRA and CDR2 is YSYEKL in the germline V gene. This CDR3 comprises 15 residues. Trimming took off 2 bases at V and 1 base at J, with 12 bases between the two ends. CDR3 DNA sequence: TGCGCCAGCAGCCAACTCGGGGGAGCTTCCTACGAGCAGTACTTC. This sequence encodes CASSQLGGASYEQYF.

The chain couples TRBV11-2 to TRBJ1-2; 12 nucleotides match TRBD1. After removal of 1 base from V and 8 bases from J, the junction contained 5 bases not matched to a gene. Germline CDR1 SGHAT, CDR2 FQNNGV. This CDR3 contains 15 residues. The DNA for the CDR3 is TGTGCCAGCAGCTTAGGGGGACAGGGGGCTCTAGGCTACACCTTC. This codes for CASSLGGQGALGYTF.

V usage is TRBV5-1 and J usage is TRBJ2-7; TRBD1 matches 8 bases. The junction had 11 bases not matched to a gene; V was cut back by 4 bases and J by 5 bases. Germline V gene data show CDR1 as SGHRS and CDR2 as YFSETQ. The CDR3 is made up of 15 amino acids. CDR3 residues: CASSDGQGSLNEQYF. CDR3 nucleotides: TGCGCCAGCAGCGACGGACAGGGTAGTTTAAACGAGCAGTACTTC. Based on the CDR3 plus reference TRBV5-1 and TRBJ2-7, the full variable domain is KAGVTQTPRYLIKTRGQQVTLSCSPISGHRSVSWYQQTPGQGLQFLFEYFSETQRNKGNFPGRFSGRQFSNSRSEMNVSTLELGDSALYLCASSDGQGSLNEQYFGPGTRLTVT.

This clone was observed a few times. V is TRBV7-9 and J is TRBJ2-3; 11 positions agree with TRBD1. Trimming removed 4 bases from V and 6 bases from J; junction bases left unmatched: 9. The CDR3 runs to 16 residues. From germline, CDR1 is SEHNR and CDR2 FQNEAQ (reference sequence). Written as DNA, the CDR3 is TGTGCCAGCAGCTACATCCCCGGACAGGGGGCGGATACGCAGTATTTT. Residues: CASSYIPGQGADTQYF.

The gene calls are TRBV5-4 and TRBJ2-1, with 10 bases matching TRBD2. Germline CDR1 and CDR2: SGHNT and YYREEE (reference sequence). CDR3 length equals 15 residues. Losses at the gene ends were 3 bases for V and 7 bases for J; bases not matched to a gene: 7. The CDR3 region has the DNA TGTGCCAGCAGCTCGGTTAGCGGGGGGCCAAATGAGCAGTTCTTC. Its translation: CASSSVSGGPNEQFF.

The rearrangement joins TRBV13 to TRBJ2-1; the match to TRBD1 covers 9 bases. The junction had 6 bases not matched to a gene; V was cut back by 5 bases and J by 1 base. CDR1 and CDR2 from the germline V gene are PRHDT and FYEKMQ (reference sequence). The CDR3 consists of 16 residues. The CDR3 nucleotides are TGTGCCAGCAGCGGCCCAGGGACAGGGTCCTACAATGAGCAGTTCTTC. Encoded protein: CASSGPGTGSYNEQFF.

This chain connects TRBV30 to TRBJ1-6, with a possible D match to TRBD1 (5 bases). The V and J ends lost 4 bases and 0 bases respectively, with 10 bases between them. Germline V CDR1 and CDR2: GTSNPN, SVGIG (reference sequence). CDR3 length: 15 residues. Here the CDR3 reads CAWTGASSYNSPLHF. The CDR3 DNA is TGTGCCTGGACTGGGGCGAGCTCCTATAATTCACCCCTCCACTTT.

In its sample, this clone was seen once. The genes are TRBV5-1 and TRBJ1-2; no firm D call. The CDR3 sequence is 15 residues long. Germline V gene data show CDR1 as SGHRS and CDR2 as YFSETQ. V was clipped by 4 bases and J by 2 bases, with 15 bases between them. The CDR3 DNA sequence: TGCGCCAGCAGCCGTGACGGGGATTCAAACTATGGCTACACCTTC. This translates into CASSRDGDSNYGYTF. Filled out from reference TRBV5-1 and TRBJ1-2, the complete variable domain reads KAGVTQTPRYLIKTRGQQVTLSCSPISGHRSVSWYQQTPGQGLQFLFEYFSETQRNKGNFPGRFSGRQFSNSRSEMNVSTLELGDSALYLCASSRDGDSNYGYTFGSGTRLTVV.

In DNA form, the CDR3 reads TGTGCCAGCAGTCCCCGGAGCCATGAAACTTCACCCCTCCACTTT. This sequence encodes CASSPRSHETSPLHF. The chain uses TRBV2 and TRBJ1-6; D call uncertain. The CDR3 length is 15 residues. V gave up 5 bases and J gave up 9 bases, with 17 bases separating them. CDR1 and CDR2 from the germline V gene are SNHLY and FYNNEI.

The chain links TRBV11-3 to TRBJ2-2, with TRBD1 matching over 7 bases. V was clipped by 1 base and J by 6 bases; unmatched bases: 5. Germline V gene data show CDR1 as SGHNT and CDR2 as YENEEA. This CDR3 spans 15 amino acids. This CDR3 reads CASSLGRTGSGELFF. CDR3 coding DNA: TGTGCCAGCAGCTTAGGGAGGACAGGCTCCGGGGAGCTGTTTTTT.

This clone has a count of ten or more. J is TRBJ2-3 and V is TRBV27; 11 bases map to TRBD2. The CDR3 covers 18 residues. Germline V lookup: CDR1 MNHEY, CDR2 SMNVEV (reference sequence). V was clipped by 0 bases and J by 2 bases; unmatched bases: 7. CDR3 protein: CASSLSQRTSGPTDTQYF. CDR3 bases: TGTGCCAGCAGTTTATCCCAACGGACTAGCGGGCCCACAGATACGCAGTATTTT.

The chain joins TRBV28 to TRBJ2-7; 7 positions agree with TRBD1. The V and J ends lost 11 bases and 0 bases, in that order; junction bases with no gene match: 7. CDR3 length: 13 amino acids. The germline CDR1 and CDR2 sequences are MDHEN and SYDVKM. The CDR3 nucleotides are TGTGCCGCCTGGGGACAGCCCTCCTACGAGCAGTACTTC. Translation: CAAWGQPSYEQYF.

CDR3 nucleotide sequence: TGTGCCAGCAGTCTACTAGGACCCACCGGGGAGCTGTTTTTT. This sequence encodes CASSLLGPTGELFF. J is TRBJ2-2 and V is TRBV2; possibly TRBD2 for D (5 bases). With 5 bases removed from V and 4 bases from J, the gap between germline ends came to 11 bases. The germline CDR1 and CDR2 sequences are SNHLY and FYNNEI. The CDR3 extends over 14 amino acids.

V usage is TRBV5-8 and J usage is TRBJ2-1; 8 bases are a match to TRBD2. The CDR3 consists of 17 residues. Germline V gene sequence: CDR1 SGHTS, CDR2 YDEGEE. Trimming cost V 4 bases and J 4 bases; bases outside gene matches: 13. As DNA, the CDR3 is TGTGCCAGCAGCCCCCCCTCGGCTAGCGGGTTATACAATGAGCAGTTCTTC. Its protein is CASSPPSASGLYNEQFF.

The V gene is TRBV6-5, the J gene TRBJ1-2; tentatively, D is TRBD1 (5 bases). Per the germline V gene, CDR1 is MNHEY and CDR2 is SVGAGI. This CDR3 spans 14 amino acids. The ends were cut back, 8 bases at V and 5 bases at J, with 18 bases in the middle. This CDR3 reads CASGGRAPGYGYTF. CDR3 DNA: TGTGCCAGCGGGGGGAGGGCACCGGGGTATGGCTACACCTTC.

This clone was seen once. The rearrangement joins TRBV28 to TRBJ2-4; maybe TRBD2 (6 bases). CDR1 is MDHEN, CDR2 SYDVKM, per germline. Deletions cut 4 bases from V and 0 bases from J, with 13 bases between. The CDR3 totals 16 residues. The CDR3 loop is CASSSRGTVAKNIQYF. Written as DNA, the CDR3 is TGTGCCAGCAGTTCGCGCGGGACGGTAGCCAAAAACATTCAGTACTTC.

As for this clone: Other DNA sequences in this sample translate to the same CDR3. The J gene is TRBJ2-5, the V gene TRBV20-1; TRBD2 might be the D (5 bases). The CDR3 sequence is 10 residues long. Germline CDR1 and CDR2: DFQATT and SNEGSKA (reference sequence). Trimming shortened V by 6 bases and J by 5 bases, and 7 bases separated the two germline ends. The CDR3 sequence is CSARRETQYF. For the CDR3, the DNA is TGCAGTGCGAGGAGGGAGACCCAGTACTTC.

In its sample, this clone was seen many times. This chain joins TRBV11-3 and TRBJ2-1, with D possibly matching TRBD2 (5 bases). The CDR3 spans 15 residues. V was cut by 1 base and J by 8 bases, with 15 bases left in between. Germline CDR1 and CDR2: SGHNT and YENEEA. CDR3 sequence reads: CASSLGLGRSHEQFF. In nucleotides, the CDR3 is TGTGCCAGCAGCTTAGGGCTGGGGAGAAGTCATGAGCAGTTCTTC.

The chain employs TRBV5-6 and TRBJ2-3, with TRBD1 matching over 7 bases. The CDR3 spans 13 residues. The germline V gene encodes CDR1 SGHDT and CDR2 YYEEEE. V dropped 4 bases and J dropped 4; count of bases not matched to a gene: 3. CDR3 sequence: CASSTQGADTQYF. In DNA, the CDR3 is TGTGCCAGCAGCACGCAGGGGGCAGATACGCAGTATTTT.

V usage is TRBV3-1 (or the pseudogene TRBV3-2) and J usage is TRBJ2-4, with 8 bases fitting TRBD2. Germline-derived CDR1 and CDR2 are LGHDT and YNNKEL (reference sequence). V lost 1 base, J lost 8 bases, and 7 bases stayed unmatched. The CDR3 spans 15 residues. The chain's CDR3 is CASSQAASGGDIQYF. The CDR3 DNA is TGTGCCAGCAGCCAAGCCGCCAGCGGGGGTGACATTCAGTACTTC.

This chain links TRBV5-6 with TRBJ1-4; 7 bases are shared with TRBD1. Trimming took 2 bases from V and 8 from J; bases not matched to a gene: 9. This CDR3 has 15 amino acids. Germline assignment: CDR1 SGHDT and CDR2 YYEEEE. The CDR3 region has the DNA TGTGCCAGCAGCTTAGGAAGGGGGCAGGAAGAAAAACTGTTTTTT. This codes for CASSLGRGQEEKLFF.

The chain is built from TRBV18 and TRBJ1-1, with TRBD1 matching over 9 bases. The junction had 3 bases not matched to a gene; V was cut back by 6 bases and J by 4 bases. CDR1 KGHSH and CDR2 LQKENI come from the germline V gene. This CDR3 has 13 residues. CDR3 region: CASSVDRGTEAFF. CDR3 DNA: TGTGCCAGCTCCGTGGACAGGGGCACTGAAGCTTTCTTT.

This clone was picked up one time. This chain joins TRBV4-2 and TRBJ2-4; D is ambiguous. Germline lookup yields CDR1 LGHNA and CDR2 YNFKEQ. This CDR3 is 13 amino acids long. The ends were cut back, 0 bases at V and 6 bases at J, with 6 bases in the middle. This chain's CDR3 is CASSQDSGNIQYF. The DNA for the CDR3 is TGTGCCAGCAGCCAAGATTCGGGAAACATTCAGTACTTC.

This chain joins TRBV2 and TRBJ1-6, with 8 nucleotides matching TRBD1. V shed 6 bases and J 1 base; nucleotides not matched to a gene: 5. This CDR3 comprises 16 residues. Germline lookup yields CDR1 SNHLY and CDR2 FYNNEI. CDR3: CASRAGGGSYNSPLHF. The CDR3 DNA sequence: TGTGCCAGCAGGGCAGGGGGCGGATCCTATAATTCACCCCTCCACTTT.

The rearrangement links TRBV7-8 to TRBJ2-1, with 9 bases matching TRBD2. V shed 5 bases, J shed 10 bases, and the junction held 15 bases outside the gene matches. The CDR3 loop spans 16 amino acids. Germline assignment: CDR1 SGHVS and CDR2 FQNEAQ. CDR3: CASSPPLAGLGGEQFF. CDR3 bases: TGTGCCAGCAGCCCGCCACTAGCGGGCCTCGGGGGAGAGCAGTTCTTC. The full variable domain, completed using reference TRBV7-8 and TRBJ2-1, is GAGVSQSPRYKVAKRGQDVALRCDPISGHVSLFWYQQALGQGPEFLTYFQNEAQLDKSGLPSDRFFAERPEGSVSTLKIQRTQQEDSAVYLCASSPPLAGLGGEQFFGPGTRLTVL.

The V and J genes are TRBV4-2 and TRBJ1-2; 10 nucleotides match TRBD1. The CDR3 spans 17 residues. Unmatched junction bases numbered 12, after V lost 3 bases and J lost 5 bases. Per germline, CDR1 LGHNA and CDR2 YNFKEQ. The CDR3 sequence is CASSQAVRDRGLYGYTF. For the CDR3, the DNA is TGTGCCAGCAGCCAGGCGGTCAGGGACAGGGGCCTATATGGCTACACCTTC.

The chain uses TRBV29-1 and TRBJ1-1; D is ambiguous. V lost 4 bases, J lost 2 bases, and 14 bases lay in between. The germline CDR1 and CDR2 sequences are SQVTM and ANQGSEA. The CDR3 extends over 14 amino acids. As DNA, the CDR3 is TGCAGCGTTGCCCTCCGGCAGGTTAACACTGAAGCTTTCTTT. Translation gives CSVALRQVNTEAFF.

The gene calls are TRBV12-1 and TRBJ2-5; whether TRBD2, the table's D call, matches the DNA was not checked. TRBV12-1 is given as a pseudogene. The CDR3 runs 16 residues. In DNA, the CDR3 is TGTGCCAGCAGCTTTGCTAGCGGGGGGGTTATGGAGACCCAGTACTTC. This encodes CASSFASGGVMETQYF.